This T cell receptor (beta chain) comes out of a study of blood T cell repertoires in COVID-19. In the study overall: T cells, B-cell-depleted T cells, or PBMCs supplied cDNA or gDNA.

The CDR3 length is 15 residues. Trimming took 0 bases from V and 6 from J, leaving 12 bases between them. Per the germline V gene, CDR1 is ENHRY and CDR2 is SYGVKD. In the authors' workflow: Quantification of nucleated cells was approximated via reference gene primer amplification. Assay: immunoSEQ multiplex PCR; the TCRdb copy retains only in-frame clones and omits some. The DNA gave D and trimming, while V, J and clone size come from that table. Among 39,000 or so clones listed, around 83% were seen once. This clonotype was sampled from a woman older than 75 with active or convalescent COVID-19. The sequencing input was peripheral blood. The chain employs TRBV10-3 and TRBJ1-5, with D perhaps matching TRBD1 (6 bases). CDR3 in amino acids: CAISESGGAGQPQHF. CDR3 in DNA: TGTGCCATCAGTGAGTCGGGGGGGGCGGGTCAGCCCCAGCATTTT.